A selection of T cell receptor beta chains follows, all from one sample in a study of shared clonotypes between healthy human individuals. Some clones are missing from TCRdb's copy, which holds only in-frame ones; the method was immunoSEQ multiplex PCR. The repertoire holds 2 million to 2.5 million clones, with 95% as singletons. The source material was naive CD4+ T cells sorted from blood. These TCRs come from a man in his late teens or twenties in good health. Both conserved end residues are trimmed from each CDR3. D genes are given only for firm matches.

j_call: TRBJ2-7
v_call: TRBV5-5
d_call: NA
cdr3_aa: ASSLRISNSYEQY

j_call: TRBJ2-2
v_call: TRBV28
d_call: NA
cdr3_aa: ASSLQRVGTGELF

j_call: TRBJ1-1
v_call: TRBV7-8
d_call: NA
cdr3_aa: ASSLGRNTEAF

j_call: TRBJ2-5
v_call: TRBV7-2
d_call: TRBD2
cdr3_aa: ASSLQHGRIETQY

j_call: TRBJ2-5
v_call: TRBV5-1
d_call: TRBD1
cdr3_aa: ASSLETGGLETQY

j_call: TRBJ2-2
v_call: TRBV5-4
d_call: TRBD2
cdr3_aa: ASSLATASGTGELF

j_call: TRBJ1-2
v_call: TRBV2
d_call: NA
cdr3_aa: ASSEVAGLGYT

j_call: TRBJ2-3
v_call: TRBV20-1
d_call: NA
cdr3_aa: SARDNTQY

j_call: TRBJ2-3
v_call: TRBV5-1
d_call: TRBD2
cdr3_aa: ASSLGTTSSTDTQY

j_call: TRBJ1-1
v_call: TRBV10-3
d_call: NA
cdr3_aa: AIQAGGEYTEAF

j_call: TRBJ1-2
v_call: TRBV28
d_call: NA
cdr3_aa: ASRTVTGARGLGYT

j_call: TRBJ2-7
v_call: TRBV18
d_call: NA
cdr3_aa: ASSPDSYIYEQY

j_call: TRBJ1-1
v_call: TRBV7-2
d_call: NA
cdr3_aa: ASSLGGTNTEAF

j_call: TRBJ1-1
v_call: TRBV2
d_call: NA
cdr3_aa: ASSEALRKGSRTEAF

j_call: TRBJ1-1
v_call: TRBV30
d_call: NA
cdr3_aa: AWSPSGFTEAF

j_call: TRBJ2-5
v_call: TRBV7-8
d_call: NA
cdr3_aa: ASSAVDSLEETQY

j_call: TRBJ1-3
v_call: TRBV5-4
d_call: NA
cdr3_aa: ASSRGGLTGNTIY

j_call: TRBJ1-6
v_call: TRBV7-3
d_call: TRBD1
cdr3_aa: ASSLNAGGSPLH

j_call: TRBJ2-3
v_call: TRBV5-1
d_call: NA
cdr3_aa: ASSLGSDTQY

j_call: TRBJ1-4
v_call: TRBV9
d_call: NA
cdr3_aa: ASQGQTNEKLF

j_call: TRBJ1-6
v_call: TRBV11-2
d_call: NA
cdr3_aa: ASSWGRDNSPLH

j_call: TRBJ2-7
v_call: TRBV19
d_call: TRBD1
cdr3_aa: ASSIYGTGTYEQY

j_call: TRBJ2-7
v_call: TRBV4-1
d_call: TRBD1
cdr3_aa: ASSQQPGQGYEQY

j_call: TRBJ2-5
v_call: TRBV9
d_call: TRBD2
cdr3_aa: ASSARAGLPDQETQY

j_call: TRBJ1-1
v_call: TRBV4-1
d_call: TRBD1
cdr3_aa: ASSQDRGQAGMNTEAF

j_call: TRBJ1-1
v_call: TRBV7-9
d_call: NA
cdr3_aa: ASSLQGEAF

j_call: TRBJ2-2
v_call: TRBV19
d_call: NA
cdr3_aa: ASSITVLLNTGELF

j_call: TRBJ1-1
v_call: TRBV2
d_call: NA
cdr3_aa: ASSEGLNTEAF

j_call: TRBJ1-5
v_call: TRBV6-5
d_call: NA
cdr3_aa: ASNGGGLGNQPQH

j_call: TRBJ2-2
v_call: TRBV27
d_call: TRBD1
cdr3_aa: ASSLSPRGPTGELF

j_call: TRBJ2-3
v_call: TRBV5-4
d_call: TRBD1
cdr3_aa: ASSFRDRGRTDTQY

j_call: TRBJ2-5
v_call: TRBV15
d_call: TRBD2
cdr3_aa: ATSFRLGTWTSGSQETQY

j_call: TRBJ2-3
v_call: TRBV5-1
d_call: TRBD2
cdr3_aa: ASSLGLAGLDTQY

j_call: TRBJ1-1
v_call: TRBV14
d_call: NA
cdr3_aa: ASSPGREAF

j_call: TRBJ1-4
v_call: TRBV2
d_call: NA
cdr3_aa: ASSGETNEKLF

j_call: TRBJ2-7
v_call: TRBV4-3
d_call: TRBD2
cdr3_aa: ASSPYSGSLYEQY

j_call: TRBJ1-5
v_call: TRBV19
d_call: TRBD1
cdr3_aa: ASSIIGTGINQPQH

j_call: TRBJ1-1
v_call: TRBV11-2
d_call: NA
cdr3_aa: ASSSLVPGANTEAF

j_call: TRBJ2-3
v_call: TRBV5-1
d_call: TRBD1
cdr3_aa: ASSNGQGGSDTQY

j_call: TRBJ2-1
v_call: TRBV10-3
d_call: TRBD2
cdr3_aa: AISNLAGGPLF